This TCR beta chain was profiled in a study of cytomegalovirus exposure and HLA in healthy donors. PCR involved 60 Vbeta and 13 Jbeta primers. Data came from immunoSEQ multiplex PCR; TCRdb stores just in-frame clones and leaves some out. The data hold 150,000 to 180,000 clones, with roughly 77% observed a single time. Study results and caveats: An Asian-associated ancestry cluster reportedly showed fewer N-insertions than the approximately 700-donor mean in a later analysis. In a later analysis, more than 15,000 TCR beta sequences were associated with HLA alleles at 0.05 false discovery rate. In vitro work confirmed that a few CMV-associated chains recognize CMV antigens.

In germline, CDR1 is LNHDA, CDR2 SQIVND (reference sequence). The CDR3 totals 15 residues. The ends were cut back, 7 bases at V and 0 bases at J, with 13 bases in the middle. Details on this clone: The antigen is undetermined.

Sequenced input: PBMCs. This chain links TRBV19 with TRBJ1-5, with D maybe TRBD1 (6 bases). This clonotype was sampled from a young man in good health and CMV-seropositive. The CDR3 nucleotides read TGTGCCAGTACCGAAACAGGGTATAGCAATCAGCCCCAGCATTTT. Its protein is CASTETGYSNQPQHF.